The T cell receptor beta chain under discussion was sequenced for a study of blood T cell repertoires in COVID-19. Study details: Sites across the United States, Italy and Spain contributed samples from acute and convalescent COVID-19. In each case, the material was cDNA or gDNA derived from T cells, B-cell-depleted T cells, or PBMCs.

Germline CDR1 is SNHLY and CDR2 is FYNNEI. The CDR3 spans 14 residues. Germline trimming cut 7 bases from V and 4 bases from J; bases unmatched to any gene: 8. Authors' methods: Amplification from reference gene primers served as the basis for estimated nucleated cell counts. Here immunoSEQ multiplex PCR was the method, and the copy in TCRdb shows in-frame clones only, minus some. V and J calls and clone size follow that table, whereas D and trimming were derived from the DNA. The sample lists 150,000 to 200,000 clones; roughly 86% were seen once. Sequencing input: peripheral blood. This TCR was recovered from a man aged 65 to 79 with acute or convalescent COVID-19. The gene calls are TRBV2 and TRBJ1-2, with 8 nucleotides matching TRBD1. For the CDR3, the DNA is TGTGCCAGCACCCCAGGGGGCAGTCCCTATGGCTACACCTTC. Its protein is CASTPGGSPYGYTF.